Sequencing of this T cell receptor beta chain was carried out in a study of cytomegalovirus exposure and HLA in healthy donors. Study overall: An analysis done earlier identified 100 million to 140 million unique TCR beta sequences from approximately 200 million T cells. Membership in the Caucasian-associated ancestry cluster was found for 75% to 90% of roughly 360 genotyped donors.

With regard to this clone: Its matching antigen is unknown.

In the PCR, 60 Vbeta and 13 Jbeta primers were used. The data were produced by immunoSEQ multiplex PCR, yet TCRdb's version contains in-frame clones alone and is incomplete. The sample yields about 160,000 clones, 81% seen once. Germline V lookup: CDR1 GTSNPN, CDR2 SVGIG (reference sequence). V lost 1 base to trimming and J lost 5 bases, with 11 bases between them. The CDR3 length is 13 residues. Study conclusions and caveats: The records held CMV serostatus as the only immune exposure information.

The J gene is TRBJ1-2, the V gene TRBV30; no definite D call. This TCR was recovered from a man in his fifties or sixties in good health and CMV-seropositive. The material sequenced was PBMCs. This CDR3 is CAWSEPRGYGYTF. CDR3 nucleotide sequence: TGTGCCTGGAGTGAACCGAGAGGATATGGCTACACCTTC.